This T cell receptor (beta chain) derives from a study of vaccination and CD4 T cells after COVID-19. About the research overall: Two of the convalescents were Hispanic, and the group consisted of six males and four females. Overlapping spike peptides of SARS-CoV-2, HCoV-NL63, HCoV-OC43 and HCoV-229E stimulated the cells. Control cultures, each given a CEFX pool, an HIV-1 Nef pool, or no peptide, were included.

Once obtained from cultured CD4+ T cells, the DNA was sequenced using the Oncomine TCR Beta short-read assay. MiXCR was run by TCRdb on the PCR reads, yielding one entry per CDR3 protein. The sample gives 10,000 to 15,000 distinct CDR3 sequences, 45% to 50% of which show up once; 13% to 15% is in the top ten. The treatment was: roughly nine-day PBMC culture with coronavirus spike peptide pools or control peptides (ViraFEST assay). This clonotype was counted only a few times. What it recognizes is unknown. V was cut by 7 bases and J by 0 bases, with 10 bases left in between. This CDR3 has 14 amino acids.

The sequenced material came from CD4+ T cells from blood, cultured in vitro. The chain has TRBV12-3 or TRBV12-4 and TRBJ1-5; no clear D gene. This TCR came from a human donor who had recovered from COVID-19. The CDR3 coding sequence is TGTGCCAGCACCGTAGGGTATAGCAATCAGCCCCAGCATTTT. Its protein product is CASTVGYSNQPQHF.